The 23 T cell receptor beta chains below come from one sample, sequenced in a study of shared clonotypes between healthy human individuals. Libraries were prepared by immunoSEQ multiplex PCR; TCRdb keeps only in-frame clonotypes and omits some of them. This sample has over a million clones, with roughly 96% found just once. The sequenced material came from naive CD4+ T cells sorted from blood. Subset in this sample: CD45RA+ positively selected. The source is a man aged 25-45 years in good health.

V is TRBV6-6 and J is TRBJ2-7, with D possibly being TRBD1 (6 bases). The CDR3 is 16 residues long. The V gene's germline CDR1 is MNHNY and CDR2 SVGAGI (reference sequence). V lost 5 bases, J lost 1 base, and 18 bases lay in between. The CDR3 is CASSPAGTLVSYEQYF. CDR3 bases: TGTGCCAGCAGTCCTGCCGGGACACTTGTTTCCTACGAGCAGTACTTC.

There are a few counts of this clone. V usage is TRBV7-9 and J usage is TRBJ2-3; no firm D call. Germline CDR1 is SEHNR and CDR2 is FQNEAQ (reference sequence). V lost 7 bases to trimming and J lost 4 bases, with 12 bases between them. The CDR3 runs 13 residues. The CDR3 sequence is CASTLKGSDTQYF. CDR3 DNA sequence: TGTGCCAGCACCCTAAAGGGATCAGATACGCAGTATTTT.

The chain combines TRBV5-4 with TRBJ2-7, with D maybe TRBD2 (5 bases). Germline V gene lookup returns CDR1 SGHNT and CDR2 YYREEE (reference sequence). The CDR3 has 12 residues. V dropped 0 bases and J dropped 10 bases, with 11 bases sitting between them. The CDR3 sequence is CASSLGQEVQYF. CDR3 nucleotide sequence: TGTGCCAGCAGCTTGGGCCAGGAGGTTCAGTACTTC.

The rearrangement links TRBV5-1 to TRBJ1-1; D gene unclear. Germline V gives CDR1 SGHRS, CDR2 YFSETQ. Trimming took 4 bases from V and 0 from J, leaving 13 bases between them. CDR3 length equals 15 residues. In DNA, the CDR3 is TGCGCCAGCAGCACAAAGTCGGGGATGAACACTGAAGCTTTCTTT. Protein sequence: CASSTKSGMNTEAFF.

The V call is TRBV11-2, the J call TRBJ2-1; 10 nucleotides match TRBD2. The V gene end was trimmed by 6 bases and the J gene end by 4 bases; junction bases not matched to a gene: 6. CDR1 and CDR2 (germline): SGHAT, FQNNGV. This CDR3 comprises 15 residues. DNA for the CDR3: TGTGCCAGCAGTCCCCTAGCGGGAGTTTACAATGAGCAGTTCTTC. As protein: CASSPLAGVYNEQFF.

This sequence joins TRBV27 and TRBJ2-1; 9 bases map to TRBD2. The germline V gene encodes CDR1 MNHEY and CDR2 SMNVEV (reference sequence). The CDR3 consists of 20 residues. V trimming: 5 bases; J trimming: 0 bases; junction bases outside the gene matches: 17. The CDR3 spells CASSLFASVGSGSSYNEQFF. DNA of the CDR3: TGTGCCAGCAGTCTATTTGCGTCGGTGGGTAGCGGGAGCTCCTACAATGAGCAGTTCTTC.

CDR3 coding DNA: TGTGCCAGCAGCCCAGGGGGGGGAACCCCCTACGAGCAGTACTTC. As protein: CASSPGGGTPYEQYF. This chain connects TRBV7-9 to TRBJ2-7; D may be TRBD1 or TRBD2 (7 bases each). Trimming pared 5 bases from V and 2 bases from J, leaving 16 bases between. Germline lookup yields CDR1 SEHNR and CDR2 FQNEAQ (reference sequence). The CDR3 extends over 15 amino acids.

The V call is TRBV27, the J call TRBJ1-1; D is uncertain. V lost 4 bases and J 4 bases, leaving 10 bases between the germline ends. CDR3 length: 13 residues. Germline lookup yields CDR1 MNHEY and CDR2 SMNVEV (reference sequence). The CDR3 spells CASSSIWGTEAFF. CDR3 sequence (DNA): TGTGCCAGCAGTTCCATATGGGGCACTGAAGCTTTCTTT.

The chain combines TRBV6-1 with TRBJ2-3, with D perhaps TRBD1 (5 bases). Germline V CDR1 and CDR2: MNHNS, SASEGT. The V gene lost 1 base and the J gene lost 9 bases, with 17 bases spanning the gap. This CDR3 comprises 15 residues. The CDR3 sequence is CASSEVAGMGFTQYF. CDR3 sequence (DNA): TGTGCCAGCAGTGAAGTGGCAGGGATGGGGTTCACGCAGTATTTT.

The chain employs TRBV28 and TRBJ2-7, with D perhaps TRBD1 or TRBD2 (5 bases each). V shed 6 bases and J shed 1 base, with 13 bases lying between them. The CDR3 runs to 14 residues. Germline CDR1 is MDHEN and CDR2 is SYDVKM. As DNA, the CDR3 is TGTGCCAGCAGGCCTCAGGGACGTTCCTACGAGCAGTACTTC. It is translated as CASRPQGRSYEQYF.

CDR3 residues: CASSPGGQGVSYEQYF. The CDR3, as DNA: TGCGCCAGCAGCCCGGGCGGACAGGGAGTGTCCTACGAGCAGTACTTC. The chain joins TRBV5-1 to TRBJ2-7; TRBD1 matches 8 bases. Unmatched junction bases numbered 10, after V lost 4 bases and J lost 1 base. The V gene's germline CDR1 is SGHRS and CDR2 YFSETQ. CDR3 length equals 16 residues. Together with reference TRBV5-1 and TRBJ2-7, the CDR3 gives the full variable domain: KAGVTQTPRYLIKTRGQQVTLSCSPISGHRSVSWYQQTPGQGLQFLFEYFSETQRNKGNFPGRFSGRQFSNSRSEMNVSTLELGDSALYLCASSPGGQGVSYEQYFGPGTRLTVT.

V usage is TRBV18 and J usage is TRBJ2-3, with D possibly TRBD2 on 5 matching bases. This CDR3 region has 17 residues. V was shortened by 2 bases and J by 0 bases, with 15 bases between the two germline ends. Germline CDR1 and CDR2: KGHSH and LQKENI. The DNA of the CDR3 is TGTGCCAGCTCACCATTCCGGCGGGCAGCTAGCACAGATACGCAGTATTTT. It codes for CASSPFRRAASTDTQYF. The full variable domain, in which reference TRBV18 and TRBJ2-3 provide the parts outside the CDR3, is NAGVMQNPRHLVRRRGQEARLRCSPMKGHSHVYWYRQLPEEGLKFMVYLQKENIIDESGMPKERFSAEFPKEGPSILRIQQVVRGDSAAYFCASSPFRRAASTDTQYFGPGTRLTVL.

J is TRBJ1-1 and V is TRBV29-1; D gene unclear. The CDR3 sequence is 15 residues long. Germline loops: CDR1 SQVTM, CDR2 ANQGSEA. Deletions cut 6 bases from V and 1 base from J, with 18 bases between. The CDR3 DNA reads as TGCAGCGTCCGAGCGGGCGTGGATGGGAACACTGAAGCTTTCTTT. Its translation is CSVRAGVDGNTEAFF.

The chain carries TRBV11-2 and TRBJ2-6; D is ambiguous. The CDR3 extends over 13 amino acids. The V end lost 3 bases, the J end lost 4 bases, and 4 bases lay between the germline ends. Germline V gives CDR1 SGHAT, CDR2 FQNNGV. CDR3 in DNA: TGTGCCAGCAGCTTCCCCGGGGCCAACGTCCTGACTTTC. Amino acids: CASSFPGANVLTF.

The chain links TRBV6-1 to TRBJ1-5; D call uncertain. Trimming left V 0 bases short and J 7 bases short, with 7 bases between. This CDR3 contains 13 residues. CDR1 and CDR2 (germline): MNHNS, SASEGT. CDR3 coding DNA: TGTGCCAGCAGTGAAGCGGGAGGGCAGCCCCAGCATTTT. It is translated as CASSEAGGQPQHF.

This clone has only one observation. The CDR3 nucleotides read TGTGCCAGCAGTTACCGGGAGCCAAGCTCTGGAAACACCATATATTTT. Residues: CASSYREPSSGNTIYF. This chain links TRBV6-5 with TRBJ1-3; D is ambiguous. The CDR3 loop spans 16 amino acids. Germline assignment: CDR1 MNHEY and CDR2 SVGAGI. V was pared by 2 bases and J by 0 bases, with 11 bases between.

The chain links TRBV14 to TRBJ2-7; D remains unclear. Trimming took 5 bases from V and 4 from J, leaving 21 bases between them. Looked up from germline, CDR1 is SGHDN and CDR2 is FVKESK. The length of the CDR3 is 16 residues. CDR3 region: CASSSRSGLNNYEQYF. In DNA form, the CDR3 reads TGTGCCAGCAGCTCCCGATCCGGGCTTAACAATTACGAGCAGTACTTC.

The chain couples TRBV9 to TRBJ2-3; 8 nucleotides agree with TRBD2. Germline lookup yields CDR1 SGDLS and CDR2 YYNGEE. The CDR3 extends over 20 amino acids. With 4 bases clipped from V and 1 base from J, the junction kept 20 bases outside the gene matches. CDR3 in amino acids: CASSLRGGSGRGRGTDTQYF. The DNA of the CDR3 is TGTGCCAGCAGCCTACGCGGGGGGAGCGGGAGAGGGAGAGGCACAGATACGCAGTATTTT.

This clone was counted a single time. This sequence joins TRBV6-5 and TRBJ2-1; D call uncertain. V was trimmed by 6 bases and J by 0 bases, leaving 6 bases between them. The CDR3 has 13 residues. From germline, CDR1 is MNHEY and CDR2 SVGAGI. The CDR3: CASSSSSYNEQFF. In DNA form, the CDR3 reads TGTGCCAGCAGCTCCAGCTCCTACAATGAGCAGTTCTTC.

V usage is TRBV27 and J usage is TRBJ1-5; the D gene is possibly TRBD1 (6 bases). V was trimmed by 2 bases and J by 0 bases, leaving 8 bases between them. Germline-derived CDR1 and CDR2 are MNHEY and SMNVEV (reference sequence). CDR3 length: 15 residues. As DNA, the CDR3 is TGTGCCAGCAGTTTACAGGGGTTTAGCAATCAGCCCCAGCATTTT. Translating gives CASSLQGFSNQPQHF.

The chain combines TRBV27 with TRBJ1-1; D might be TRBD1 (6 bases). Trimming removed 10 bases at V and 2 bases at J, with 23 bases between. Germline V lookup: CDR1 MNHEY, CDR2 SMNVEV (reference sequence). This CDR3 region has 16 residues. Here the CDR3 reads CANNVSRGGANTEAFF. In nucleotides, the CDR3 is TGTGCCAACAATGTTTCCCGCGGGGGGGCTAACACTGAAGCTTTCTTT.

The chain recombines TRBV2 with TRBJ2-2, with D hard to call. Germline V gives CDR1 SNHLY, CDR2 FYNNEI. This CDR3 spans 13 amino acids. Trimming took 6 bases from V and 7 from J, leaving 12 bases between them. The DNA for the CDR3 is TGTGCCAGCAGGCAACCTCTAGGCGGGGAGCTGTTTTTT. Translated, it gives CASRQPLGGELFF.

The V gene is TRBV2, the J gene TRBJ2-3; a weak D match, TRBD2 (5 bases). V gave up 7 bases and J gave up 3 bases, with 11 bases separating them. CDR3 length: 13 amino acids. The germline V gene encodes CDR1 SNHLY and CDR2 FYNNEI. The DNA for the CDR3 is TGTGCCAGCAATTGGCTAGCTACAGATACGCAGTATTTT. Residues: CASNWLATDTQYF.